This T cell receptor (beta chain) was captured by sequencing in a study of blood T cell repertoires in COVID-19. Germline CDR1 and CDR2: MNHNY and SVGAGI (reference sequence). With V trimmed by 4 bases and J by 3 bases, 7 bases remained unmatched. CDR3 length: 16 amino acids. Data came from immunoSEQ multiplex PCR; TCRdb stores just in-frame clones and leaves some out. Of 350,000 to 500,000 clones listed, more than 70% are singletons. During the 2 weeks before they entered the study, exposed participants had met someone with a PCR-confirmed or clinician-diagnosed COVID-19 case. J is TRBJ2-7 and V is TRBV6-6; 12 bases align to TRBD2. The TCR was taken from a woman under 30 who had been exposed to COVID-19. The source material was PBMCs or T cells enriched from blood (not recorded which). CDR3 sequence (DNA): TGTGCCAGCAGTTTCCTTCCGACTAGCGGGGGCTACGAGCAGTACTTC. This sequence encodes CASSFLPTSGGYEQYF.